Detailed here is one TCR beta chain. Method: immunoSEQ multiplex PCR; TCRdb's copy keeps in-frame clones and lacks some. The table has roughly 70,000 clones, 90% to 95% seen once. The data originate from a study of T cell responses to AZD1222 COVID-19 vaccine. CDR3 length: 15 amino acids. V trimming: 0 bases; J trimming: 2 bases; junction bases outside the gene matches: 2. Germline V gives CDR1 MNHEY, CDR2 SVGAGI. V gene TRBV6-5 combines with J gene TRBJ1-1; 8 nucleotides match TRBD1. The source is an adult who received the MenACWY meningococcal vaccine as a control. The sequencing used peripheral blood, collected 28 days after the second dose of the MenACWY control vaccine. The CDR3 is CASSYSGQVNTEAFF. CDR3 nucleotide sequence: TGTGCCAGCAGTTACTCGGGACAGGTTAACACTGAAGCTTTCTTT.